These 8 T cell receptor beta chains came from one sample sequenced in a study of T cell changes during pregnancy in multiple sclerosis (dated by TCRdb to between 2018 and 2020). Preparation of the library involved the immunoSEQ multiplex PCR assay. TCRdb holds this immuneACCESS table with in-frame rearrangements only. Some clones are missing; in checked studies, unresolved V genes explain under half, and the rest has no known cause. Here the sample has some 71,000 clones; roughly nine tenths occur a single time. The ten largest clonotypes hold 0.25% to 0.3% of the sample. This specimen was CD4+ T cells from peripheral blood mononuclear cells, taken in the third trimester of pregnancy. All receptors come from a female donor in good health, enrolled as a control in a pregnancy study.

The rearrangement uses TRBV5-4 and TRBJ1-6, with 11 bases matching TRBD1. The CDR3 consists of 15 residues. V shed 4 bases, J shed 8 bases, and the junction held 5 bases outside the gene matches. Germline CDR1 SGHNT, CDR2 YYREEE (reference sequence). The CDR3 DNA follows: TGTGCCAGCAGCCCGAGGGACAGGGGGTATTCACCCCTCCACTTT. Translation gives CASSPRDRGYSPLHF.

This chain joins TRBV25-1 and TRBJ1-2, with TRBD1 as a possible D gene (5 bases). The V end was cut by 1 base, the J end by 2 bases, with 8 bases between. Germline loops: CDR1 MGHDK, CDR2 SYGVNS. The CDR3 runs 14 residues. CDR3 region: CASSEWGGNYGYTF. The DNA for the CDR3 is TGTGCCAGCAGTGAATGGGGGGGAAACTATGGCTACACCTTC.

The V and J genes are TRBV4-2 and TRBJ2-7, with D perhaps matching TRBD1 (5 bases). Germline V gives CDR1 LGHNA, CDR2 YNFKEQ. V gave up 3 bases and J gave up 0 bases, with 9 bases separating them. The CDR3 is 14 amino acids. CDR3 bases: TGTGCCAGCAGCCATGGCGACAGCTCCTACGAGCAGTACTTC. Protein: CASSHGDSSYEQYF.

The chain employs TRBV11-1 and TRBJ2-5; TRBD1 might be the D (5 bases). The CDR3 is 14 residues long. V lost 3 bases to trimming and J lost 4 bases, with 12 bases between them. Germline V CDR1 and CDR2: SGHAT, FQDESV (reference sequence). CDR3: CASSFSLRGETQYF. The DNA for the CDR3 is TGTGCCAGCAGCTTTAGCCTAAGGGGAGAGACCCAGTACTTC.

This sequence joins TRBV18 and TRBJ1-2; TRBD1 matches at 7 bases. Germline CDR1 KGHSH, CDR2 LQKENI. J was trimmed by 8 bases and V by 3 bases; bases with no gene match: 9. The CDR3 loop spans 14 amino acids. The CDR3 loop is CASSPSRTGGGYTF. The CDR3, as DNA: TGTGCCAGCTCACCCTCCCGGACAGGAGGCGGCTACACCTTC. Based on the CDR3 plus reference TRBV18 and TRBJ1-2, the full variable domain is NAGVMQNPRHLVRRRGQEARLRCSPMKGHSHVYWYRQLPEEGLKFMVYLQKENIIDESGMPKERFSAEFPKEGPSILRIQQVVRGDSAAYFCASSPSRTGGGYTFGSGTRLTVV.

This clone has only a few counts. This sequence joins TRBV30 and TRBJ1-1; tentatively, D is TRBD1 (6 bases). The V gene's germline CDR1 is GTSNPN and CDR2 SVGIG (reference sequence). The CDR3 contains 14 residues. V lost 0 bases, J lost 4 bases, and 12 bases lay in between. CDR3 bases: TGTGCCTGGAGTGTAGGGCAGGGGACCACTGAAGCTTTCTTT. Residues: CAWSVGQGTTEAFF.

The chain employs TRBV7-9 and TRBJ1-1, with 8 bases that match TRBD1. CDR1 and CDR2 from the germline V gene are SEHNR and FQNEAQ (reference sequence). Unmatched junction bases numbered 3, after V lost 6 bases and J lost 0 bases. The CDR3 is 14 amino acids. The CDR3 sequence is CASRGQGMNTEAFF. The CDR3 coding sequence is TGTGCCAGCAGAGGACAGGGTATGAACACTGAAGCTTTCTTT.

The chain carries TRBV6-6 and TRBJ2-3; the match to TRBD2 covers 15 bases. Germline CDR1 MNHNY, CDR2 SVGAGI (reference sequence). This CDR3 spans 16 amino acids. V lost 6 bases to trimming and J lost 7 bases; unmatched junction nucleotides: 8. In DNA form, the CDR3 reads TGTGCCAGCAGGCCCGGGACTAGCGGGGGGTTGTATACGCAGTATTTT. Protein: CASRPGTSGGLYTQYF.